This T cell receptor beta chain was sequenced during a study of monozygotic twins with inflammatory bowel disease. The study, taken as a whole, reports: Researchers report that IBD patients shared fewer clonotypes with others than healthy twins, especially amid disease activity.

CDR1 and CDR2 from the germline V gene are MNHEY and SMNVEV (reference sequence). This CDR3 region has 15 residues. As concerns this clonotype: Its antigen is not known.

TCRdb re-called the 5' RACE reads and gives one entry per CDR3 protein, without DNA. The table lists approximately 400,000 distinct CDR3 sequences. The specimen was blood. This clonotype was sampled from a human donor with ulcerative colitis or Crohn's disease, or a healthy co-twin of an affected twin (not recorded which). The rearrangement uses TRBV27 and TRBJ2-1; the D call of TRBD1 rests on TCRdb alone, since no DNA is present to check it. The CDR3 reads CASRSGVLSYNEQFF.